A few counts support the clone carrying this TCR beta chain. V lost 0 bases and J lost 1; bases outside the gene matches: 0. The germline gives CDR1 SQVTM, CDR2 ANQGSEA. The CDR3 contains 14 residues. Time point reported: healthy volunteer bleed at 2 weeks. The starting material, unfractionated whole blood, was used for total RNA extraction. TCRdb processed the RACE reads anew with MiXCR; each CDR3 protein has one entry. Of more than 70,000 distinct CDR3 sequences listed, roughly 8.5% are singletons. The sample originates from a study of human T cells and chemical hapten exposure. Source material: whole blood. This clonotype was obtained from a female donor in good health. Some clones in this sample may be carry-over from other donors' samples. This chain uses TRBV29-1 with TRBJ2-3; 8 bases agree with TRBD1. CDR3 coding DNA: TGCAGCGTTGAAGAGGGACAGGGCACAGATACGCAGTATTTT. This gives the protein CSVEEGQGTDTQYF.